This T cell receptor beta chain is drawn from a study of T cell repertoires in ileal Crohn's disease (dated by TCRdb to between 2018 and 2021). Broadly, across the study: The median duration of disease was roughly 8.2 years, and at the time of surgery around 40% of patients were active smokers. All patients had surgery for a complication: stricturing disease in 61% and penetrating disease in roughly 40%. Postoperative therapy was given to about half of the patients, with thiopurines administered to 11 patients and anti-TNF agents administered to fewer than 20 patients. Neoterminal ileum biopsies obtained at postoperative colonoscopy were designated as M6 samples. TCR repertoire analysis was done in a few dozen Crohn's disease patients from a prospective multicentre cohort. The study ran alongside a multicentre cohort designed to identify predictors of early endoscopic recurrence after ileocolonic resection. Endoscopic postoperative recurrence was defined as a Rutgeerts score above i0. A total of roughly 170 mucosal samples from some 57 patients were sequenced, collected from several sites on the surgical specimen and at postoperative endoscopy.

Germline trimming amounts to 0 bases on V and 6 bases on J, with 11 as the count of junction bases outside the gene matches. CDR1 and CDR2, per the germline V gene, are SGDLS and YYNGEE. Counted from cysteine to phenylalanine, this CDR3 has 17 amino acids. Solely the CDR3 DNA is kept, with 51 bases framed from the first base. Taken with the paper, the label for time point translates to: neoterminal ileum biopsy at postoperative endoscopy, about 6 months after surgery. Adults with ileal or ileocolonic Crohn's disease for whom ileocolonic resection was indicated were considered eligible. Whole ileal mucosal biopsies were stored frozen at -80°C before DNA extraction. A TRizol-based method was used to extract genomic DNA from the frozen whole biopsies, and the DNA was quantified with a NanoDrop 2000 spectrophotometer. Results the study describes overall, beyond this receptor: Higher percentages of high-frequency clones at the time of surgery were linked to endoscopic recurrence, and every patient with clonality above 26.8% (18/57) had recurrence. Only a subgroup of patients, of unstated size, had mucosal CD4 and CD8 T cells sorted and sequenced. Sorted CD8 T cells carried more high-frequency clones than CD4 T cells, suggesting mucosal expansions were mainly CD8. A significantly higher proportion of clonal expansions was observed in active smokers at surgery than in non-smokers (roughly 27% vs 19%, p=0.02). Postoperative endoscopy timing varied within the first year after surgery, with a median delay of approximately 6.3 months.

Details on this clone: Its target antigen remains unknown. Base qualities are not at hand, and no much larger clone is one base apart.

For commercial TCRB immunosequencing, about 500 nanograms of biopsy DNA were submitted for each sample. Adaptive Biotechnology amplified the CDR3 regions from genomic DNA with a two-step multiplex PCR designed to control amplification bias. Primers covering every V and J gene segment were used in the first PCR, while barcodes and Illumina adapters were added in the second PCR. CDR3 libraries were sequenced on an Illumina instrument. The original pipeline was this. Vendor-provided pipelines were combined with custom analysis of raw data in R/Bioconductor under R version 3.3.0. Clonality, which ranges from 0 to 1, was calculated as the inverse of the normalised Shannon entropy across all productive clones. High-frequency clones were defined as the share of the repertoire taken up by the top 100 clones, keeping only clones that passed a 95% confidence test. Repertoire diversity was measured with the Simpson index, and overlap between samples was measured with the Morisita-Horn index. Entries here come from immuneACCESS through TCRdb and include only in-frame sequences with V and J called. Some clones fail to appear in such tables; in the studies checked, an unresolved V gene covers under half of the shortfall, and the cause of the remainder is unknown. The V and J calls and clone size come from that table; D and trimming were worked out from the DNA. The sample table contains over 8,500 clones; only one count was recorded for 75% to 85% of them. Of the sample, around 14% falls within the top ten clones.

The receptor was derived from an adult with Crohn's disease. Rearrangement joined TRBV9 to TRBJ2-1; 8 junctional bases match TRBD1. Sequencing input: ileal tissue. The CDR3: CASSVGSSGGRRNEQFF. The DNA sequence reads TGTGCCAGCAGCGTAGGATCCTCAGGGGGCCGACGCAATGAGCAGTTCTTC.